The 3 T cell receptor beta chains listed next were all sequenced from one sample in a study of blood T cell repertoires in COVID-19. The protocol was immunoSEQ multiplex PCR, while the TCRdb copy is restricted to in-frame clones and leaves out a portion. The profile shows about 120,000 clones, 88% of them singletons. Sequenced input: peripheral blood. These receptor sequences come from a man aged 45 to 65 with acute or convalescent COVID-19.

The gene calls are TRBV7-9 and TRBJ2-1, with D possibly being TRBD2 (6 bases). Germline assignment: CDR1 SEHNR and CDR2 FQNEAQ (reference sequence). V shed 2 bases and J shed 2 bases, with 16 bases lying between them. This CDR3 spans 17 amino acids. CDR3 in DNA: TGTGCCAGCAGCTTAAATTTCGGGAGTGGAACCTACAATGAGCAGTTCTTC. Residues: CASSLNFGSGTYNEQFF.

In regard to this clone: At one end the junction does not follow the germline gene, possibly because of a read error. The V and J genes are TRBV13 and TRBJ2-7, with D unclear. CDR3 length: 10 residues. Germline lookup yields CDR1 PRHDT and CDR2 FYEKMQ (reference sequence). CDR3 loop: CASSLEAPHF. CDR3 bases: TGTGCCAGCAGCTTAGAAGCTCCCCATTTC. The full variable domain, rest sourced from reference TRBV13 and TRBJ2-7, is AAGVIQSPRHLIKEKRETATLKCYPIPRHDTVYWYQQGPGQDPQFLISFYEKMQSDKGSIPDRFSAQQFSDYHSELNMSSLELGDSALYFCASSLEAPHFGPGTRLTVT.

The chain has TRBV3-1 (or the pseudogene TRBV3-2) and TRBJ1-2, with D maybe TRBD1 (6 bases). The CDR3 runs 13 residues. The germline CDR1 and CDR2 sequences are LGHDT and YNNKEL (reference sequence). Trimming shortened V by 5 bases and J by 2 bases, and 9 bases separated the two germline ends. CDR3 amino acids: CASSSDSNYGYTF. The CDR3 coding sequence is TGTGCCAGCAGCTCGGACAGCAACTATGGCTACACCTTC.